These 12 T cell receptor beta chains came from one sample sequenced in a study of CD8+ T cells in alopecia areata. Once RNA had been extracted, it was reverse transcribed into cDNA to act as the sequencing template. Only in-frame clones appear in the TCRdb table, and some are missing; sequencing was by immunoSEQ multiplex PCR. The sample shows about 150,000 clones, 40% to 60% of them seen only once. Source: CD8+ T cells sorted from blood, taken at week 0. These receptors were taken from a human donor with alopecia areata.

A few counts support this clone. The chain employs TRBV5-6 and TRBJ2-7, with 7 nucleotides matching TRBD1. The CDR3 covers 14 residues. Germline CDR1 SGHDT, CDR2 YYEEEE. Trimming at V came to 3 bases and at J to 4 bases, leaving 7 bases not matched to a gene. This chain's CDR3 is CASSSTGTVYEQYF. CDR3 coding DNA: TGTGCCAGCAGCTCGACCGGGACAGTTTACGAGCAGTACTTC.

The chain employs TRBV6-1 and TRBJ1-1, with D hard to call. The V gene's germline CDR1 is MNHNS and CDR2 SASEGT. This CDR3 region has 15 residues. The ends were cut back, 2 bases at V and 0 bases at J, with 10 bases in the middle. In nucleotides, the CDR3 is TGTGCCAGCAGTGAATATCGACACTTGAACACTGAAGCTTTCTTT. It codes for CASSEYRHLNTEAFF.

The chain joins TRBV30 to TRBJ1-1; TRBD1 aligns across 7 bases. The CDR3 has 14 residues. J was trimmed by 3 bases and V by 3 bases; bases with no gene match: 7. Germline lookup yields CDR1 GTSNPN and CDR2 SVGIG (reference sequence). The chain's CDR3 is CAWSQDRVDTEAFF. Here the CDR3 DNA reads TGTGCCTGGAGCCAAGACAGGGTGGACACTGAAGCTTTCTTT.

The chain combines TRBV2 with TRBJ2-1; TRBD2 might be the D (7 bases). CDR1 is SNHLY and CDR2 is FYNNEI in the germline V gene. The ends were cut back, 6 bases at V and 6 bases at J, with 15 bases in the middle. The CDR3 length is 14 residues. CDR3 in DNA: TGTGCCAGCAGCCGGGGGGCCGGGAGCAATGAGCAGTTCTTC. It is translated as CASSRGAGSNEQFF.

V gene TRBV4-3 combines with J gene TRBJ2-6; tentative D call: TRBD1 (5 bases). In germline, CDR1 is LGHNA, CDR2 YSLEER. CDR3 length: 17 residues. V lost 0 bases to trimming and J lost 0 bases, with 9 bases between them. Here the CDR3 DNA reads TGCGCCAGCAGCCAAGATCTGGGGCCCTCTGGGGCCAACGTCCTGACTTTC. This sequence encodes CASSQDLGPSGANVLTF.

The chain uses TRBV5-4 and TRBJ2-5; D might be TRBD1 or TRBD2, each matching 5 bases. The germline V gene has CDR1 SGHNT and CDR2 YYREEE (reference sequence). The ends were cut back, 5 bases at V and 3 bases at J, with 20 bases in the middle. The CDR3 totals 16 residues. CDR3 nucleotides: TGTGCCAGCAGGCAAACCCTCCGGGACGAAAAAGAGACCCAGTACTTC. Protein: CASRQTLRDEKETQYF.

The chain joins TRBV29-1 to TRBJ2-1, with D uncertain. V was clipped by 4 bases and J by 4 bases, with 5 bases between them. This CDR3 spans 11 amino acids. The germline V gene has CDR1 SQVTM and CDR2 ANQGSEA. The CDR3 coding sequence is TGCAGCGTTGTGGATTACAATGAGCAGTTCTTC. Translation: CSVVDYNEQFF.

J is TRBJ1-5 and V is TRBV2; 8 bases align to TRBD1. Germline assignment: CDR1 SNHLY and CDR2 FYNNEI. CDR3 length: 15 residues. J was trimmed by 5 bases and V by 2 bases; bases with no gene match: 5. In nucleotides, the CDR3 is TGTGCCAGCAGTGAATTTGAGACAGGGGATCAGCCCCAGCATTTT. Protein sequence: CASSEFETGDQPQHF.

CDR3 sequence: CASSLGESPWETQYF. CDR3 bases: TGTGCCAGCAGCTTGGGTGAAAGCCCCTGGGAGACCCAGTACTTC. The chain employs TRBV5-6 and TRBJ2-5; unclear D gene. From germline, CDR1 is SGHDT and CDR2 YYEEEE. This CDR3 comprises 15 residues. V shed 0 bases and J shed 5 bases, with 14 bases lying between them.

The V and J genes are TRBV27 and TRBJ1-2, with TRBD1 matching 8 bases. The CDR3 is 15 residues long. Germline CDR1 is MNHEY and CDR2 is SMNVEV (reference sequence). Trimming cost V 5 bases and J 2 bases; bases outside gene matches: 7. CDR3 residues: CASSTAGGLNYGYTF. CDR3 in DNA: TGTGCCAGCAGTACGGCAGGGGGCCTGAACTATGGCTACACCTTC.

V and J are TRBV9 and TRBJ1-2, with D unclear. The germline gives CDR1 SGDLS, CDR2 YYNGEE. The V gene lost 3 bases and the J gene lost 1 base, with 19 bases spanning the gap. The CDR3 totals 17 residues. The CDR3 protein is CASSEREAPRYNYGYTF. As DNA, the CDR3 is TGTGCCAGCAGCGAACGAGAAGCACCGAGGTATAACTATGGCTACACCTTC.

The CDR3 is CSVGGGSSYEQYF. CDR3 coding DNA: TGCAGCGTTGGAGGGGGCAGCTCCTACGAGCAGTACTTC. The chain has TRBV29-1 and TRBJ2-7; 7 positions match TRBD1. Germline lookup yields CDR1 SQVTM and CDR2 ANQGSEA. J was trimmed by 0 bases and V by 4 bases; bases with no gene match: 3. This CDR3 has 13 amino acids.